One sample yielded the 30 T cell receptor beta chains listed below, sequenced in a study of blood T cell repertoires in COVID-19 (dated by TCRdb to about 2020). Library prep was done by the immunoSEQ multiplex PCR assay. TCRdb's version of the immuneACCESS table is confined to in-frame rearrangements and falls short of the full clone set. An unresolved V gene accounts for under half of the shortfall where checked; the remainder is of unknown origin. For this sample the table gives 100,000 to 150,000 clones, of which 85% were detected only once. The ten top clones hold approximately 30% of the sample. What was sequenced was peripheral blood. The origin of the receptors is a woman aged 80 or older with acute or convalescent COVID-19.

The V and J genes are TRBV29-1 and TRBJ1-1; D not certain. The CDR3 covers 15 residues. The V gene lost 4 bases and the J gene lost 1 base, with 16 bases spanning the gap. Germline CDR1 SQVTM, CDR2 ANQGSEA. CDR3 loop: CSVALRPRENTEAFF. The CDR3 bases are TGCAGCGTTGCTTTAAGGCCCCGGGAGAACACTGAAGCTTTCTTT.

The chain uses TRBV5-1 and TRBJ2-2, with 10 nucleotides matching TRBD1. The CDR3 spans 16 residues. Germline CDR1 SGHRS, CDR2 YFSETQ. V lost 5 bases and J lost 4; bases outside the gene matches: 8. The CDR3 region is CASRGEGTGATGELFF. The CDR3, as DNA: TGCGCCAGCAGGGGTGAGGGGACAGGGGCCACCGGGGAGCTGTTTTTT.

The chain combines TRBV7-9 with TRBJ1-3; the D gene is possibly TRBD1 (5 bases). CDR1 and CDR2 (germline): SEHNR, FQNEAQ (reference sequence). V was pared by 5 bases and J by 0 bases, with 11 bases between. The CDR3 length is 15 residues. CDR3 nucleotide sequence: TGTGCCAGCAGCATAGACAGTAACTCTGGAAACACCATATATTTT. Protein product: CASSIDSNSGNTIYF.

V gene TRBV7-2 combines with J gene TRBJ1-2; maybe TRBD1 (5 bases). V lost 3 bases and J 0 bases, leaving 11 bases between the germline ends. CDR1 and CDR2 from the germline V gene are SGHTA and FQGNSA. The CDR3 spans 15 residues. CDR3 in DNA: TGTGCCAGCAGCTTGTCAGGGACTACTAACTATGGCTACACCTTC. Protein sequence: CASSLSGTTNYGYTF.

V is TRBV19 and J is TRBJ2-2, with TRBD2 matching over 9 bases. Germline CDR1 reads LNHDA; CDR2 reads SQIVND (reference sequence). Losses at the gene ends were 5 bases for V and 7 bases for J; bases not matched to a gene: 11. CDR3 size: 16 residues. Here the CDR3 reads CASSGGGAPRFGELFF. The CDR3 region has the DNA TGTGCCAGTAGTGGCGGGGGGGCACCGAGATTCGGGGAGCTGTTTTTT.

The rearrangement links TRBV14 to TRBJ2-4; TRBD2 matches 7 bases. This CDR3 region has 13 residues. CDR1 SGHDN and CDR2 FVKESK come from the germline V gene. Germline trimming cut 1 base from V and 6 bases from J; bases unmatched to any gene: 0. The CDR3: CASSQAGGNIQYF. CDR3 DNA sequence: TGTGCCAGCAGCCAAGCGGGGGGAAACATTCAGTACTTC.

The chain couples TRBV18 to TRBJ1-2; 11 bases are a match to TRBD1. The germline V gene encodes CDR1 KGHSH and CDR2 LQKENI. This CDR3 contains 15 residues. V lost 3 bases to trimming and J lost 6 bases; unmatched junction nucleotides: 6. Here the CDR3 reads CASSPRTGGADGYTF. CDR3 nucleotides: TGTGCCAGCTCACCGAGGACAGGGGGCGCGGATGGCTACACCTTC.

To note about this clone: Other DNA sequences from this sample encode an identical CDR3 as well. The CDR3 is CASRGTGTGNTIYF. The CDR3 coding sequence is TGTGCCAGTAGAGGGACAGGGACTGGAAACACCATATATTTT. J is TRBJ1-3 and V is TRBV19; 9 nucleotides line up with TRBD1. Per germline, CDR1 LNHDA and CDR2 SQIVND (reference sequence). This CDR3 has 14 residues. Trimming cost V 6 bases and J 2 bases; bases outside gene matches: 2.

The CDR3 sequence is CASSSDRRDGYTF. The CDR3 DNA reads as TGTGCCAGCAGCTCGGACAGGAGAGATGGCTACACCTTC. This chain uses TRBV5-6 with TRBJ1-2; 7 bases agree with TRBD1. With V trimmed by 3 bases and J by 6 bases, 5 bases remained unmatched. This CDR3 is 13 amino acids long. Per germline, CDR1 SGHDT and CDR2 YYEEEE.

This clone was recorded a few times. The V call is TRBV19, the J call TRBJ1-6, with TRBD1 matching over 9 bases. Germline CDR1 and CDR2: LNHDA and SQIVND (reference sequence). Trimming took 7 bases from V and 4 from J; bases not matched to a gene: 2. CDR3 length: 14 residues. This CDR3 is CASKGTGYNSPLHF. In DNA form, the CDR3 reads TGTGCCAGTAAGGGGACAGGGTATAATTCACCCCTCCACTTT.

CDR3 region: CSATGIEAFF. The CDR3 DNA reads as TGCAGTGCTACAGGAATCGAAGCTTTCTTT. The V call is TRBV20-1, the J call TRBJ1-1; D remains ambiguous. This CDR3 has 10 residues. The V end lost 4 bases, the J end lost 8 bases, and 8 bases lay between the germline ends. CDR1 DFQATT and CDR2 SNEGSKA come from the germline V gene (reference sequence).

The chain has TRBV7-3 and TRBJ2-3; no definite D call. The V end was cut by 2 bases, the J end by 8 bases, with 11 bases between. The CDR3 sequence is 13 residues long. CDR1 is SGHTA, CDR2 FQGTGA, per germline. In DNA, the CDR3 is TGTGCCAGCAGCTTACTCGTCACGGGTACGCAGTATTTT. It codes for CASSLLVTGTQYF.

The V gene is TRBV5-4, the J gene TRBJ1-1; no clear D gene. Looked up from germline, CDR1 is SGHNT and CDR2 is YYREEE (reference sequence). With 0 bases removed from V and 6 bases from J, the gap between germline ends came to 15 bases. The CDR3 extends over 15 amino acids. The CDR3 protein is CASSLGEGRVAEAFF. The CDR3 DNA is TGTGCCAGCAGCTTGGGCGAAGGGAGGGTGGCTGAAGCTTTCTTT.

The chain recombines TRBV6-6 with TRBJ1-6; D ambiguous. CDR1 is MNHNY, CDR2 SVGAGI, per germline (reference sequence). The CDR3 loop spans 15 amino acids. The V gene lost 5 bases and the J gene lost 2 bases, with 10 bases spanning the gap. The CDR3, as DNA: TGTGCCAGCAGTCCGAGGGTAACCTATAATTCACCCCTCCACTTT. Amino acids: CASSPRVTYNSPLHF.

This clone has only a few counts. The chain recombines TRBV7-2 with TRBJ1-2; possible D gene TRBD1, 6 bases. CDR1 is SGHTA and CDR2 is FQGNSA in the germline V gene. Trimming stripped 6 bases from V and 4 bases from J, with 21 bases between. The CDR3 covers 16 residues. CDR3 in DNA: TGTGCCAGCAGTCGAAACTCCAGGGGTCTGGGCTATGGCTACACCTTC. The encoded protein is CASSRNSRGLGYGYTF.

This clone was counted only a few times. V is TRBV2 and J is TRBJ1-2; the D is unclear. CDR1 and CDR2 from the germline V gene are SNHLY and FYNNEI. The CDR3 has 13 amino acids. The V and J ends lost 6 bases and 2 bases respectively, with 10 bases between them. CDR3: CASSPGLNYGYTF. The CDR3 DNA sequence: TGTGCCAGCAGCCCCGGTTTGAACTATGGCTACACCTTC.

The chain combines TRBV9 with TRBJ1-1; perhaps TRBD1 as D (6 bases). The CDR3 totals 15 residues. CDR1 is SGDLS and CDR2 is YYNGEE in the germline V gene. The V gene lost 2 bases and the J gene lost 1 base, with 12 bases spanning the gap. CDR3 bases: TGTGCCAGCAGCGTTTCCGGGACACCGAACACTGAAGCTTTCTTT. It specifies CASSVSGTPNTEAFF.

This clone was recorded once. J is TRBJ2-5 and V is TRBV12-3 or TRBV12-4; no definite D call. V was clipped by 10 bases and J by 2 bases, with 14 bases between them. CDR3 length: 13 residues. CDR3 sequence (DNA): TGTGCCACCCGGCGGTCTGAACAAGAGACCCAGTACTTC. This codes for CATRRSEQETQYF.

The chain links TRBV9 to TRBJ2-2; D gene unclear. The length of the CDR3 is 12 residues. Germline V lookup: CDR1 SGDLS, CDR2 YYNGEE. V lost 3 bases, J lost 6 bases, and 6 bases lay in between. CDR3 residues: CASSGRAGELFF. CDR3 nucleotide sequence: TGTGCCAGCAGCGGTAGAGCCGGGGAGCTGTTTTTT. Full variable domain (missing parts from reference TRBV9 and TRBJ2-2): DSGVTQTPKHLITATGQRVTLRCSPRSGDLSVYWYQQSLDQGLQFLIQYYNGEERAKGNILERFSAQQFPDLHSELNLSSLELGDSALYFCASSGRAGELFFGEGSRLTVL.

V and J are TRBV4-1 and TRBJ2-1, with 11 bases lining up with TRBD2. With V trimmed by 4 bases and J by 4 bases, 9 bases remained unmatched. In germline, CDR1 is MGHRA, CDR2 YSYEKL. The CDR3 length is 17 residues. The CDR3 is CASSPETGTSGYNEQFF. CDR3 nucleotide sequence: TGCGCCAGCAGCCCCGAAACCGGGACTAGCGGTTACAATGAGCAGTTCTTC.

The V and J genes are TRBV4-3 and TRBJ1-1, with a possible D match to TRBD1 (6 bases). The V and J ends lost 2 bases and 7 bases respectively, with 14 bases between them. This CDR3 spans 14 amino acids. Germline CDR1 LGHNA, CDR2 YSLEER. The CDR3 nucleotides read TGCGCCAGCAGCCAAAGGGGGACATCGGGTGAAGCTTTCTTT. Its protein product is CASSQRGTSGEAFF.

The chain is built from TRBV7-2 and TRBJ1-6, with a tentative D call TRBD1 (6 bases). The CDR3 runs 16 residues. The germline V and J ends were trimmed by 5 bases and 5 bases, with 16 bases remaining between them. CDR1 is SGHTA, CDR2 FQGNSA, per germline. CDR3 bases: TGTGCCAGCAGCCTACGGTCCACAGGGAATAATTCACCCCTCCACTTT. Protein product: CASSLRSTGNNSPLHF.

This sequence joins TRBV28 and TRBJ1-1, with D hard to call. This CDR3 region has 17 residues. CDR1 and CDR2 from the germline V gene are MDHEN and SYDVKM. Trimming took 5 bases from V and 6 from J, leaving 25 bases between them. DNA of the CDR3: TGTGCCAGCAGTCCCCCGACCGGACGGAGGGTTCGCGCTGAAGCTTTCTTT. It translates to CASSPPTGRRVRAEAFF.

This chain links TRBV7-9 with TRBJ1-3; D remains ambiguous. This CDR3 is built from 15 residues. Germline V gives CDR1 SEHNR, CDR2 FQNEAQ (reference sequence). Trimming cost V 0 bases and J 4 bases, with 10 bases left between them. CDR3 residues: CASSLASQSGNTIYF. The CDR3 DNA sequence: TGTGCCAGCAGCTTAGCGAGTCAATCAGGAAACACCATATATTTT.

The V and J genes are TRBV6-5 and TRBJ2-1, with TRBD1 matching 7 bases. With V trimmed by 6 bases and J by 5 bases, 7 bases remained unmatched. CDR1 and CDR2 (germline): MNHEY, SVGAGI. The CDR3 consists of 14 residues. CDR3 protein: CASSRQDRHNEQFF. CDR3 nucleotides: TGTGCCAGCAGCCGTCAGGACAGGCACAATGAGCAGTTCTTC.

The V gene is TRBV7-2, the J gene TRBJ2-7; 8 bases align to TRBD1. Germline CDR1 reads SGHTA; CDR2 reads FQGNSA. This CDR3 has 14 amino acids. Trimming took 4 bases from V and 2 from J; bases not matched to a gene: 4. CDR3 sequence reads: CASSSGTGTYEQYF. CDR3 nucleotide sequence: TGTGCCAGCAGCTCCGGGACAGGAACCTACGAGCAGTACTTC.

This chain uses TRBV12-3 or TRBV12-4 with TRBJ1-1; D is unclear. V lost 7 bases and J 1 base, leaving 10 bases between the germline ends. The CDR3 covers 13 residues. The CDR3 bases are TGTGCCAGCACCAAGGGAGGGAACACTGAAGCTTTCTTT. Amino acid sequence: CASTKGGNTEAFF.

This rearrangement joins TRBV5-6 to TRBJ2-1; D perhaps matches TRBD2 (5 bases). CDR3 length: 16 amino acids. Germline CDR1 and CDR2: SGHDT and YYEEEE. The ends were cut back, 5 bases at V and 1 base at J, with 16 bases in the middle. The CDR3 reads CASSRRISVSYNEQFF. Here the CDR3 DNA reads TGTGCCAGCAGTCGCAGGATTAGCGTATCCTACAATGAGCAGTTCTTC. The full variable domain, in which reference TRBV5-6 and TRBJ2-1 provide the parts outside the CDR3, is DAGVTQSPTHLIKTRGQQVTLRCSPKSGHDTVSWYQQALGQGPQFIFQYYEEEERQRGNFPDRFSGHQFPNYSSELNVNALLLGDSALYLCASSRRISVSYNEQFFGPGTRLTVL.

This chain links TRBV20-1 with TRBJ2-7; 9 nucleotides line up with TRBD1. V shed 3 bases, J shed 7 bases, and the junction held 7 bases outside the gene matches. CDR1 and CDR2 from the germline V gene are DFQATT and SNEGSKA (reference sequence). This CDR3 spans 13 amino acids. CDR3 region: CSASWDRDTEQYF. The DNA of the CDR3 is TGCAGTGCTAGTTGGGACAGGGATACGGAGCAGTACTTC.

V gene TRBV18 combines with J gene TRBJ1-3, with unresolved D. The germline CDR1 and CDR2 sequences are KGHSH and LQKENI. Trimming shortened V by 0 bases and J by 0 bases, and 6 bases separated the two germline ends. CDR3 length: 15 residues. The CDR3 nucleotides are TGTGCCAGCTCACCACCGGACTCCTCTGGAAACACCATATATTTT. As protein: CASSPPDSSGNTIYF.